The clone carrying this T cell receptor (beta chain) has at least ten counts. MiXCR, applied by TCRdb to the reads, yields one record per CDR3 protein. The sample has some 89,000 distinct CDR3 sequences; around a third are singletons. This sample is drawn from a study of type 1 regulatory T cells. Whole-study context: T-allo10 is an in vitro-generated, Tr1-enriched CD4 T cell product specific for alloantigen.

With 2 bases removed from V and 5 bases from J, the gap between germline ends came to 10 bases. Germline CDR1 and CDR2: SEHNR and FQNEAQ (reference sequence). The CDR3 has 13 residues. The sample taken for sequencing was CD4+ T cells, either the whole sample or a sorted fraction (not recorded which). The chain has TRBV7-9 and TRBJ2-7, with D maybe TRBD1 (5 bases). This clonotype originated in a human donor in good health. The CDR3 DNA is TGTGCCAGCAGCTTATACCAGGGTCACGAGCAGTACTTC. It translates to CASSLYQGHEQYF.